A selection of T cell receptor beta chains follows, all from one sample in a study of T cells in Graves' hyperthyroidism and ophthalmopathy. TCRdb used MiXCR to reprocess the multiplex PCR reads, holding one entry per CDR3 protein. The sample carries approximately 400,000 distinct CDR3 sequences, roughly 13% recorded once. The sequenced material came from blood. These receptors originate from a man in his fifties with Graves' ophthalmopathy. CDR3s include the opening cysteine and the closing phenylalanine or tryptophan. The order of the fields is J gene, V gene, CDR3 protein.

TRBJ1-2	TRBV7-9	CASSLGGGGSYGYTF
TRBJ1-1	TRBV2	CASAIEREAFF
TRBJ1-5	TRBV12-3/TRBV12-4	CASSTTHQPQHF
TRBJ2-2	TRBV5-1	CASSTGLAGVAGTGELFF
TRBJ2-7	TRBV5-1	CASSLSASGRAGYEQYF
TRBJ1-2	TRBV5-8	CASSSDRFGYGYTF
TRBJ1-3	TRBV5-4	CASSVGQGNTIYF
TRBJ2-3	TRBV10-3	CAISEGGGADTQYF
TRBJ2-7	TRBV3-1	CASSLIAGGPSEQYF
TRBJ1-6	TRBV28	CASQGHLNSPLHF
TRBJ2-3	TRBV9	CASSPTPGLVADTQYF
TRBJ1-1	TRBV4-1	CASSHPQGFGTEAFF
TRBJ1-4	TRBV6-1	CASSTKVVGEDLFF
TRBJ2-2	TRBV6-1	CASRTLAGINTGELFF
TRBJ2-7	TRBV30	CAWSAAGEQYF
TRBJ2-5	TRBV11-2	CASSLDSPPRETQYF
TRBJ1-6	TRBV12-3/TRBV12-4	CAQQLVGSSYNSPLHF
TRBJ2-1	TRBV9	CASGGGNQYNEQFF
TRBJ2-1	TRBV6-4	CASSAGDLNYNEQFF
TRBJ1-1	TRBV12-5	CASGLVNTEAFF
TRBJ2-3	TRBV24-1	CATSEGGASTQYF
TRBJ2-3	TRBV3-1	CASSQVGDTQYF
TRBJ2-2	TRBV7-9	CASSFTSGSTGELFF
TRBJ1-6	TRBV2	CASSEARVGMALHF
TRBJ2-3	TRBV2	CASETSGSTDTQYF
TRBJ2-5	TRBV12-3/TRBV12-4	CASSLKLSEHRGQETQYF
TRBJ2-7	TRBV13	CASSLGLLPEAGRYF
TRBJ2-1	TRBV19	CASSTRGTDHNEQFF
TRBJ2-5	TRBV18	CASSPLTSGIQETQYF
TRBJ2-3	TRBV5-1	CASSCELSTGCTDTQYF
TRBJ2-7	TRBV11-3	CASSLEGTGGSEQYF
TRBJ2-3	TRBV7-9	CASSKIAGDTDTQYF
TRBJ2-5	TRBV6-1	CASQPAGARQETQYF
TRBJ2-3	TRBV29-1	CSVGSVREGPDTQYF
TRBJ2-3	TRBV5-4	CASSLGFGAGGTDTQYF
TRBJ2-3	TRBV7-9	CASSPLTGADTQYF
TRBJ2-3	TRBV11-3	CASSSGPLTDTQYF
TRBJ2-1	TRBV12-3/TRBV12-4	CASSPGTSVEQFF
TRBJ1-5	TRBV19	CASSPGGVSNQPQHF
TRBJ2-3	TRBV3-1	CASSRGHRGGDTQYF
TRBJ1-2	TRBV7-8	CASSSGQGANYGYTF